This T cell receptor beta chain emerged from a study of T cell changes during pregnancy in multiple sclerosis (dated by TCRdb to about 2019). In terms of the full investigation: Changes in the T cell repertoire over the course of pregnancy were examined in this study in women with multiple sclerosis.

Details on this clone: What antigen it recognizes has not been identified. No much larger clone exists at a distance of one base, and base qualities are not known.

Including the terminal cysteine and phenylalanine, the CDR3 comprises 13 residues. The read is trimmed to its CDR3 DNA, 39 bases read in frame from base 1. CDR1 and CDR2, per the germline V gene, are SNHLY and FYNNEI. V drops 10 bases and J drops 2 bases, leaving 12 bases in between. Library preparation employed the immunoSEQ multiplex PCR assay. Imported from immuneACCESS, the table was reduced by TCRdb to in-frame sequences with V and J called. These copies leave out some clones; in studies compared against another copy, an unresolved V gene accounts for under half, and the cause of the remainder is not known. Here the sample has 20,000 to 25,000 clones; less than 95% occur a single time. Approximately 0.73% of the sample is taken by the ten largest.

Source: CD4+ T cells from peripheral blood mononuclear cells, taken in the third trimester of pregnancy. Rearrangement joined TRBV2 to TRBJ1-5, with TRBD1 as a weak D call on 5 bases. The receptor comes from a female donor with multiple sclerosis, enrolled in a pregnancy study. The encoded CDR3 is CATEQDRNQPQHF. The bases are TGTGCCACCGAACAGGACCGCAATCAGCCCCAGCATTTT.